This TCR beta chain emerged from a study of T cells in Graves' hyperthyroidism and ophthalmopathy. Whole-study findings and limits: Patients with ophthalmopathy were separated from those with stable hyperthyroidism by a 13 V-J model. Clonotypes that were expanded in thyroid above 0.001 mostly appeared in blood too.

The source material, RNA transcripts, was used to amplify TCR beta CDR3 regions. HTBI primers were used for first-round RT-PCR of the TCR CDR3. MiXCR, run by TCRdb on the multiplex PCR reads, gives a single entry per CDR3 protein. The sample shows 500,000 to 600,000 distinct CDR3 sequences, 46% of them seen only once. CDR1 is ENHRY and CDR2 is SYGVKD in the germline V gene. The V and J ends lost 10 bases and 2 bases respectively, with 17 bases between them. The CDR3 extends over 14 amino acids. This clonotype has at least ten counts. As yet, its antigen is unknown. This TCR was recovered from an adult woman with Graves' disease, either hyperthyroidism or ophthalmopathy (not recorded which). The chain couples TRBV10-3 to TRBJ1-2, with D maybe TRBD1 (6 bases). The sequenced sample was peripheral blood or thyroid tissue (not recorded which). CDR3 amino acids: CATMGTPSNYGYTF. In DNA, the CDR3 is TGTGCCACCATGGGGACACCTTCCAACTATGGCTACACCTTC.